These T cell receptor beta chains were read from a single sample in a study of blood T cell repertoires in COVID-19. Repertoires were generated with immunoSEQ multiplex PCR, while TCRdb's copy carries only in-frame clones and drops some. This sample has about 200,000 clones, with 65% to 85% found just once. The source material was PBMCs or T cells enriched from blood (not recorded which). The receptors originated from a man aged 40-49 years who had recovered from COVID-19. Each CDR3 is given with its conserved first and last residue. The order of the fields is clone size, D gene, V gene, J gene, CDR3 DNA, CDR3 protein. D genes are given only for firm matches. Size is omitted from some rows. Given values are once, few, many or a class for expanded clones.

.	.	TRBV7-9	TRBJ1-3	TGTGCCAGCAGCTTCCAACGGGGGGTAGGAAACACCATATATTTT	CASSFQRGVGNTIYF
few	.	TRBV11-2	TRBJ2-5	TGTGCCAGCAGCCTAGGGCCGGAGACCCAGTACTTC	CASSLGPETQYF
.	TRBD1	TRBV19	TRBJ1-5	TGTGCCAGCCGGGGGACAGGTATAGTTCAGCCCCAGCATTTT	CASRGTGIVQPQHF
.	.	TRBV27	TRBJ2-1	TGTGCCAGCAGTTTATTAATACCCCGGGACAGAGGAGGAGGGAAAATTAACTACAATGAGCAGTTCTTC	CASSLLIPRDRGGGKINYNEQFF
.	TRBD1	TRBV6-5	TRBJ2-2	TGTGCCAGCAGTAACCAACAGGGGACCGGGGAGCTGTTTTTT	CASSNQQGTGELFF
.	TRBD1	TRBV29-1	TRBJ1-5	TGCAGCGTGCGACAGGGAGGCAATCAGCCCCAGCATTTT	CSVRQGGNQPQHF
.	.	TRBV12-3/TRBV12-4	TRBJ1-2	TGTGCCAGCAGTTTAGACAGCCTCTATGGCTACACCTTC	CASSLDSLYGYTF
.	TRBD2	TRBV10-3	TRBJ2-7	TGTGCCATCGACCCGCCGGGACTACCTTTCTACGAGCAGTACTTC	CAIDPPGLPFYEQYF
.	TRBD2	TRBV5-1	TRBJ2-1	TGCGCCAGCAGCGCGGCTAGCGGGGGGGCCAGGAATGAGCAGTTCTTC	CASSAASGGARNEQFF
.	.	TRBV19	TRBJ1-3	TGTGCCAGTAGAACGACAGTCTCCTCTGGAAACACCATATATTTT	CASRTTVSSGNTIYF
.	TRBD1	TRBV5-6	TRBJ2-4	TGTGCCAGCAGCTTGGCAGGGGACAGGGCTGCCAAAAACATTCAGTACTTC	CASSLAGDRAAKNIQYF
.	.	TRBV4-1	TRBJ1-1	TGCGCCAGCAGCCTCATTAACTCTGAAGCTTTCTTT	CASSLINSEAFF
.	.	TRBV29-1	TRBJ1-1	TGCAGCGTTGAAAAAGGGGTGGCTGAAGCTTTCTTT	CSVEKGVAEAFF
.	.	TRBV30	TRBJ1-5	TGTGCCTGGAGTGCCGCCCGGGGTTCCGTTAGCAATCAGCCCCAGCATTTT	CAWSAARGSVSNQPQHF
once	.	TRBV18	TRBJ1-1	TGTGCCAGCTCACCGGGGACTACTGAAGCTTTCTTT	CASSPGTTEAFF
.	TRBD1	TRBV5-8	TRBJ1-6	TGTGCCAGCAGCCATTACAGGGGGAATAATTCACCCCTCCACTTT	CASSHYRGNNSPLHF
few	.	TRBV24-1	TRBJ2-5	TGTGCCACCAGTACCCGGGGGGCTAAGTACCAAGAGACCCAGTACTTC	CATSTRGAKYQETQYF
.	TRBD1	TRBV19	TRBJ1-1	TGTGCCAGTAGTTCCGGCAGGGGGTTGACTGAAGCTTTCTTT	CASSSGRGLTEAFF
.	TRBD1	TRBV19	TRBJ1-5	TGTGCCAGTAGCGAGACAGGGGGCTGGGGCAATCAGCCCCAGCATTTT	CASSETGGWGNQPQHF
once	TRBD1	TRBV10-2	TRBJ2-7	TGCGCCAGCAGGAACCGGGACAGCTACGAGCAGTACTTC	CASRNRDSYEQYF
.	.	TRBV27	TRBJ1-6	TGTGCCAGCAGTTCGAGGGCTTCGTCCTATAATTCACCCCTCCACTTT	CASSSRASSYNSPLHF
.	.	TRBV7-9	TRBJ1-5	TGTGCCAGCAGCCACGGTACGGGGGATCAGCCCCAGCATTTT	CASSHGTGDQPQHF
once	TRBD1	TRBV5-1	TRBJ2-5	TGCGCCAGCAGCTTGGCCGACAGGGGGGTAGTGGAGACCCAGTACTTC	CASSLADRGVVETQYF
.	TRBD1	TRBV4-3	TRBJ1-2	TGCGCCAGCAGCCAAGATTGGCAGGGGGGAGGCTACACCTTC	CASSQDWQGGGYTF
.	.	TRBV5-1	TRBJ2-7	TGCGCCAGCAGCATGGGGGTGGGACTGTCATACGAGCAGTACTTC	CASSMGVGLSYEQYF
.	TRBD2	TRBV30	TRBJ2-1	TGTGCCTGGAGTCGGACTAGCGGGATACTGAATGAGCAGTTCTTC	CAWSRTSGILNEQFF
.	TRBD2	TRBV5-1	TRBJ2-3	TGCGCCAGCAGCTTGACTAGCGGACCCACAGATACGCAGTATTTT	CASSLTSGPTDTQYF
.	.	TRBV6-1	TRBJ2-3	TGTGCCAGCAGTGCCCGGGACACCCATAGCACAGATACGCAGTATTTT	CASSARDTHSTDTQYF
.	TRBD2	TRBV4-1	TRBJ2-1	TGCGCCAGCAGCCGAGAAGCGGGGGGGCGGCGGGAGCAGTTCTTC	CASSREAGGRREQFF
.	TRBD1	TRBV28	TRBJ2-5	TGTGCCAGCAGCCTAGGGGGCCCAGAGACCCAGTACTTC	CASSLGGPETQYF
.	.	TRBV5-1	TRBJ1-1	TGCGCCAGCAGCCAACAGGGTATAAAGAGCCTGGGAACTGAAGCTTTCTTT	CASSQQGIKSLGTEAFF
.	TRBD1	TRBV9	TRBJ2-7	TGTGCCAGCAGCGTAGGAGACAGGGGATCCTACGAGCAGTACTTC	CASSVGDRGSYEQYF
.	.	TRBV4-1	TRBJ1-5	TGCGCCAGCAGCCAAGGTCGCAGGGATCAGCCCCAGCATTTT	CASSQGRRDQPQHF
.	.	TRBV5-4	TRBJ1-2	TGTGCCAGCAGCTTCCGGACAAATGGCTACACCTTC	CASSFRTNGYTF
.	TRBD1	TRBV6-6	TRBJ2-7	TGTGCCAGCAGAGGACAGGAATTTGGTGAGCAGTACTTC	CASRGQEFGEQYF
once	.	TRBV11-3	TRBJ1-1	TGTGCCAGCAGCTTAGATACAGCGAACACTGAAGCTTTCTTT	CASSLDTANTEAFF
once	.	TRBV4-3	TRBJ1-1	TGCGCCAGCAGCCAAGAGGCGGCAGCTGAAGCTTTCTTT	CASSQEAAAEAFF
.	TRBD2	TRBV28	TRBJ2-3	TGTGCCAGCAGCGGGCTAGCGGCTAGCACAGATACGCAGTATTTT	CASSGLAASTDTQYF
.	.	TRBV28	TRBJ1-2	TGTGCCAGCAGTCCCCCCGGGACACAGTACCGCTACACCTTC	CASSPPGTQYRYTF
.	TRBD1	TRBV12-3/TRBV12-4	TRBJ1-2	TGTGCCAGCAGGGGACAGGGCTATGGCTACACCTTC	CASRGQGYGYTF
.	TRBD1	TRBV28	TRBJ2-2	TGTGCCAGCAGTACGACAGGGGGTCCCGGGGAGCTGTTTTTT	CASSTTGGPGELFF
.	.	TRBV19	TRBJ2-2	TGTGCCAGTAACTCCCCTCGGGGGACAGCGAACACCGGGGAGCTGTTTTTT	CASNSPRGTANTGELFF
.	TRBD2	TRBV20-1	TRBJ2-2	TGCAGTGCTAGTGGCGGGGGGGCCTACACCGGGGAGCTGTTTTTT	CSASGGGAYTGELFF
.	.	TRBV21-1	TRBJ2-7	TGTGCCAGCAGCAAGGGCCAGCGGGGTTTCTCCTACGAGCAGTACTTC	CASSKGQRGFSYEQYF
.	TRBD1	TRBV19	TRBJ2-7	TGTGCCTCCGGGACAGGGTTCCACGAGCAGTACTTC	CASGTGFHEQYF
few	.	TRBV12-3/TRBV12-4	TRBJ1-2	TGTGCCAGCAGTTTTGTTAACAAATATGGCTACACCTTC	CASSFVNKYGYTF
.	.	TRBV7-2	TRBJ1-1	TGTGCCAGCAGCTCCAGGGGAGGGTACACTGAAGCTTTCTTT	CASSSRGGYTEAFF
.	.	TRBV5-1	TRBJ1-6	TGCGCCAGCTACGGGGAAGATAATTCACCCCTCCACTTT	CASYGEDNSPLHF
.	TRBD2	TRBV9	TRBJ2-2	TGTGCCAGCACCGCAAGCGGGGGGGCCGGCACCGGGGAGCTGTTTTTT	CASTASGGAGTGELFF
.	.	TRBV18	TRBJ1-1	TGTGCCAGCTCACCGAGGGGGGGCACTGAAGCTTTCTTT	CASSPRGGTEAFF
.	.	TRBV4-2	TRBJ1-3	TGTGCCAGCAGCCAAGATCGCTACTCTGGAAACACCATATATTTT	CASSQDRYSGNTIYF
.	TRBD2	TRBV7-3	TRBJ2-7	TGTGCCAGCAGCTCCGGGACTAGCGGCGAGCAGTACTTC	CASSSGTSGEQYF